This TCR beta chain was retrieved from a study of blood T cells in healthy people across ages. Worth noting for this clonotype: Antigen specificity is unknown.

Study-wide results and caveats: Samples with more naive T cells showed higher observed beta diversity.

The length of the CDR3 is 13 residues. Trimming took 6 bases from V and 4 from J, leaving 15 bases between them. The germline gives CDR1 DFQATT, CDR2 SNEGSKA (reference sequence). Combining a sample-barcoded 5' primer with a J-beta primer mix, a second PCR ran for roughly 7 to 12 cycles. TCRdb redid the calling of the 5' RACE reads with MiXCR, one entry per CDR3 protein. This sample has fewer than 2,000,000 distinct CDR3 sequences, with around 35% found just once. Sequenced: blood. This chain links TRBV20-1 with TRBJ2-5; D is ambiguous. The TCR originated in a woman aged 25 to 39 in good health. Here the CDR3 DNA reads TGCAGTGCGGTGCCGGGTGTGGGAGAGACCCAGTACTTC. Protein: CSAVPGVGETQYF.